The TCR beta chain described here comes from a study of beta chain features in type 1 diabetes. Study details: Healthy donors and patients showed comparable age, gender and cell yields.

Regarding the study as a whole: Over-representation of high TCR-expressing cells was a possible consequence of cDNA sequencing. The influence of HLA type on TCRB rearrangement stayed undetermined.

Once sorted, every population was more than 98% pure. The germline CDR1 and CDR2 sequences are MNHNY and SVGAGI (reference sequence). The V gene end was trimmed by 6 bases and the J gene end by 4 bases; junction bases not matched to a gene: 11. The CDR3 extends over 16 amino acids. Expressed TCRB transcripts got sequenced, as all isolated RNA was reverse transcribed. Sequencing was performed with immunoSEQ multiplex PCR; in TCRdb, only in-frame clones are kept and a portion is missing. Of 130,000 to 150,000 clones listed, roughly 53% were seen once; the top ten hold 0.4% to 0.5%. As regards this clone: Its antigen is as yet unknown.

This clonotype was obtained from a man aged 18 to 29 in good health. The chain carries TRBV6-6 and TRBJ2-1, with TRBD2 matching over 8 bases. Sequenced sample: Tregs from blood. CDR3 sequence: CASSWTSGTRYNEQFF. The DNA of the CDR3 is TGTGCCAGCAGCTGGACGTCCGGGACTAGATACAATGAGCAGTTCTTC.